Listed below are T cell receptor beta chains from one sample, sequenced in a study of follicular helper T cells after annual influenza vaccination. TCRdb keeps only in-frame clones here, not all; method: immunoSEQ multiplex PCR. The sample contains approximately 9,000 clones, roughly 80% of which appear only once. Specimen: CXCR5+ CD38- circulating T follicular helper cells from blood, collected 7 days after influenza vaccination. The receptors originated from an adult who received the influenza vaccine. Both conserved end residues are part of each CDR3. Each record gives: J gene, V gene, CDR3 protein.

j_call: TRBJ2-7
v_call: TRBV6-1
cdr3_aa: CASLRGVREQYF

j_call: TRBJ1-1
v_call: TRBV15
cdr3_aa: CATSRTGQMNTEAFF

j_call: TRBJ2-1
v_call: TRBV19
cdr3_aa: CASSTQAGAPNEQFF

j_call: TRBJ2-5
v_call: TRBV29-1
cdr3_aa: CSVGVRLEETQYF

j_call: TRBJ2-2
v_call: TRBV5-1
cdr3_aa: CASSLMPGAGELFF

j_call: TRBJ2-1
v_call: TRBV27
cdr3_aa: CASSYQGLAGYNEQFF

j_call: TRBJ1-6
v_call: TRBV4-1
cdr3_aa: CASSQESRNSPLHF

j_call: TRBJ2-5
v_call: TRBV6-1
cdr3_aa: CASSSYGSQETQYF

j_call: TRBJ1-1
v_call: TRBV2
cdr3_aa: CASLEGSWNTEAFF

j_call: TRBJ2-3
v_call: TRBV9
cdr3_aa: CASSVRGVSSTDTQYF

j_call: TRBJ2-2
v_call: TRBV5-1
cdr3_aa: CASSPGQGSVGELFF

j_call: TRBJ2-7
v_call: TRBV6-1
cdr3_aa: CASERGGVPYEQYF

j_call: TRBJ2-3
v_call: TRBV6-1
cdr3_aa: CASNRAGVITDTQYF

j_call: TRBJ2-1
v_call: TRBV29-1
cdr3_aa: CSVGPGRNEQFF

j_call: TRBJ2-1
v_call: TRBV28
cdr3_aa: CASSQITPTSGRVYNEQFF